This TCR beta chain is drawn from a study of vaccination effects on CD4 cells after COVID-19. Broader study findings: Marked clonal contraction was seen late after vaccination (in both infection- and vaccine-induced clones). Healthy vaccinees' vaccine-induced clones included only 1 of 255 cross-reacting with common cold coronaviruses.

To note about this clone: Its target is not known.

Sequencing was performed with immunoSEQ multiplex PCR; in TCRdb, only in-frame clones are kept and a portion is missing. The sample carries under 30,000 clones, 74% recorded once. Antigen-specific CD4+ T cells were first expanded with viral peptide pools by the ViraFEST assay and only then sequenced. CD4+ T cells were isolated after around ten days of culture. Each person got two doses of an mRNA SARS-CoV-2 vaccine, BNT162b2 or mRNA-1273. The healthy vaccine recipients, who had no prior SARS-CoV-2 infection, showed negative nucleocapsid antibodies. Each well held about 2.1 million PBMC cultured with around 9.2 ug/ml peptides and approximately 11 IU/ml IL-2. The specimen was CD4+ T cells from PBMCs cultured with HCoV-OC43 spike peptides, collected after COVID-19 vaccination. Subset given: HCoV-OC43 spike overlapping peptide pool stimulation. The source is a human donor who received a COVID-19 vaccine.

The CDR3 region has the DNA TGTGCCAGCAGCTCTACGGGACAGGGTCTTCCCTACGAGCAGTACTTC. It yields the protein CASSSTGQGLPYEQYF. The chain combines TRBV5-6 with TRBJ2-7; 9 bases fit TRBD1. The trim removed 3 bases at V and 2 bases at J, leaving 9 bases unmatched. Germline loops: CDR1 SGHDT, CDR2 YYEEEE. The CDR3 totals 16 residues. The whole variable domain, remainder taken from reference TRBV5-6 and TRBJ2-7, is DAGVTQSPTHLIKTRGQQVTLRCSPKSGHDTVSWYQQALGQGPQFIFQYYEEEERQRGNFPDRFSGHQFPNYSSELNVNALLLGDSALYLCASSSTGQGLPYEQYFGPGTRLTVT.